This is a list of T cell receptor beta chains from one sample in a study of OX40 agonist ivuxolimab in advanced cancers. Repertoires were generated with immunoSEQ multiplex PCR, while TCRdb's copy carries only in-frame clones and drops some. The profile covers roughly 8,400 clones, with around three quarters appearing a single time and about 25% taken by the ten largest. Sequences were derived from CD4+ or CD8+ T cells sorted from blood, sampled in a trial of the OX40 agonist ivuxolimab. These receptors were collected from an adult with an advanced solid tumor such as melanoma, head and neck, liver or kidney cancer. Each CDR3 is given with its conserved first and last residue. The D gene is left open where the match is weak. Rows give clone size only sometimes, using once, few, many, or a class for an expanded clone.

DNA: TGTGCCAGCAGCTTCGGGACAGGGGATACGCAGTATTTT
CDR3: CASSFGTGDTQYF
V: TRBV5-4
J: TRBJ2-3
D: TRBD1
size: few

DNA: TGTGCCAGCAGTTTAGGGGCAGGACCACTACAAGAGCAGTACTTC
CDR3: CASSLGAGPLQEQYF
V: TRBV27
J: TRBJ2-7
D: .
size: .

DNA: TGTGCCAGCAGCTCATCTACAAGCGGGGATGGCACAGATACGCAGTATTTT
CDR3: CASSSSTSGDGTDTQYF
V: TRBV7-6
J: TRBJ2-3
D: TRBD2
size: .

DNA: TGTGCCAGCAGTTTATATGGGACAGGGAGTCCGAATCAGCCCCAGCATTTT
CDR3: CASSLYGTGSPNQPQHF
V: TRBV28
J: TRBJ1-5
D: TRBD1
size: .

DNA: TGCAGCGCTAGGGAGGACAGCAGTAATGAAAAACTGTTTTTT
CDR3: CSAREDSSNEKLFF
V: TRBV29-1
J: TRBJ1-4
D: .
size: .

DNA: TGCGCCAGCAGCTTGTCATCCAGCGGGACGGGCAATGAGCAGTTCTTC
CDR3: CASSLSSSGTGNEQFF
V: TRBV5-1
J: TRBJ2-1
D: TRBD2
size: .

DNA: TGTGCCAGTAGTATTGGTCAGCAACCTGAGCAGTTCTTC
CDR3: CASSIGQQPEQFF
V: TRBV19
J: TRBJ2-1
D: .
size: few

DNA: TGCGCCAGCAGCCCGTTACCTCCCGGGACTAGGGGGTACGAGCAGTACTTC
CDR3: CASSPLPPGTRGYEQYF
V: TRBV4-1
J: TRBJ2-7
D: TRBD2
size: .

DNA: TGCGCCAGCAGCCCCGGACTAGCGGGGGACAATGAGCAGTTCTTC
CDR3: CASSPGLAGDNEQFF
V: TRBV5-1
J: TRBJ2-1
D: TRBD2
size: .

DNA: TGTGCCAGCAGCGCCGGGACAGCCTACGAGCAGTACTTC
CDR3: CASSAGTAYEQYF
V: TRBV9
J: TRBJ2-7
D: TRBD1
size: .

DNA: TGTGCCAGCAGCTTGGGGACAGGGGGGAACACTGAAGCTTTCTTT
CDR3: CASSLGTGGNTEAFF
V: TRBV5-4
J: TRBJ1-1
D: TRBD1
size: .

DNA: TGTGCCAGCAGCGAGAGTAGCGAGAGAGGGGCCTACGAGCAGTACTTC
CDR3: CASSESSERGAYEQYF
V: TRBV4-2
J: TRBJ2-7
D: .
size: few

DNA: TGCGCCAGCAGCATTAGGGCAGGTACCGCAGATACGCAGTATTTT
CDR3: CASSIRAGTADTQYF
V: TRBV5-1
J: TRBJ2-3
D: .
size: .

DNA: TGTGCCAGCAGTTTCCTAGCCGAGCAAGAGACCCAGTACTTC
CDR3: CASSFLAEQETQYF
V: TRBV28
J: TRBJ2-5
D: .
size: .

DNA: TGTGCCAGCAGCTTGGGACAGGGGGCGGGGGATACGCAGTATTTT
CDR3: CASSLGQGAGDTQYF
V: TRBV7-9
J: TRBJ2-3
D: TRBD1
size: .

DNA: TGTGCCAGCAGCCCAATAGGGGCAGATACGCAGTATTTT
CDR3: CASSPIGADTQYF
V: TRBV7-3
J: TRBJ2-3
D: .
size: .

DNA: TGCGCCAGCAGCTTGGACAGGGCGTTCAGCTATGGCTACACCTTC
CDR3: CASSLDRAFSYGYTF
V: TRBV5-1
J: TRBJ1-2
D: .
size: .

DNA: TGTGCCAGCAGCCTATCGGGACAGGCCCCTGAAGCTTTCTTT
CDR3: CASSLSGQAPEAFF
V: TRBV6-5
J: TRBJ1-1
D: TRBD1
size: .

DNA: TGTGCCAGCAGCTCCTACTCTGGAAACACCATATATTTT
CDR3: CASSSYSGNTIYF
V: TRBV9
J: TRBJ1-3
D: .
size: .

DNA: TGTGCCAGCAGCGCAACAGGGGGCCCCTACGAGCAGTACTTC
CDR3: CASSATGGPYEQYF
V: TRBV9
J: TRBJ2-7
D: TRBD1
size: .